These 5 T cell receptor beta chains originate from one sample sequenced in a study of T cells in women clearing cervical HPV infection. Produced via immunoSEQ multiplex PCR; TCRdb's table is partial and in-frame only. The sample includes 25,000 to 35,000 clones. The specimen was blood buffy coat. Receptor source: a woman aged 18 to 75 with a cervical HPV16 infection that either progressed to CIN3+ or cleared (not recorded which).

A note on this clone: The sequence runs out 3 residues before the end of the CDR3; the remainder is reconstructed from the germline J gene. The J gene is TRBJ1-1, the V gene TRBV2; D remains unclear. The length of the CDR3 is 13 residues. Germline V gene lookup returns CDR1 SNHLY and CDR2 FYNNEI. V was cut by 6 bases and J by 1 base, with 9 bases left in between. The sequenced part of the CDR3 DNA is TGTGCCAGCAGGGCCGGGGAGAACACTGAA. Protein: CASRAGENTE. The full CDR3 protein is CASRAGENTEAFF.

Comments on this clone: The read gets to within 3 residues of the CDR3 end, and the germline J gene fills in the rest. V and J are TRBV5-4 and TRBJ2-1, with TRBD2 identical over 7 bases. The J segment lost 6 bases and the V segment lost 0 bases, leaving 6 bases of the junction unmatched. Looked up from germline, CDR1 is SGHNT and CDR2 is YYREEE (reference sequence). The length of the CDR3 is 15 residues. The sequenced part of the CDR3 DNA is TGTGCCAGCAGCTTGGCGTTAGCGGGTATCAATGAG. It codes for CASSLALAGINE. In full, the CDR3 reads CASSLALAGINEQFF.

A remark on this clone: The read comes to an end 3 residues before the CDR3 does, leaving the germline J gene to fill in the end. The chain combines TRBV13 with TRBJ2-7, with a possible D match to TRBD1 (5 bases). The CDR3 consists of 14 residues. V was trimmed by 5 bases and J by 5 bases, leaving 16 bases between them. Germline V lookup: CDR1 PRHDT, CDR2 FYEKMQ (reference sequence). CDR3 loop: CASSTSLRQNEQYF. The part of the CDR3 DNA that was read is TGTGCCAGCAGCACCAGCCTCCGACAGAACGAG. Combining the CDR3 with reference TRBV13 and TRBJ2-7 gives the whole variable domain AAGVIQSPRHLIKEKRETATLKCYPIPRHDTVYWYQQGPGQDPQFLISFYEKMQSDKGSIPDRFSAQQFSDYHSELNMSSLELGDSALYFCASSTSLRQNEQYFGPGTRLTVT.

Notes on this clone: The sample has other DNA sequences that encode this CDR3 too. CDR3 bases read: TGTGCCTGGAGTGTAGTGGGGGGGCGGGCAACTGGAAACACC. This translates into CAWSVVGGRATGNT. The full CDR3 sequence reads CAWSVVGGRATGNTIYF. The chain joins TRBV30 to TRBJ1-3, with TRBD1 as a possible D gene (6 bases). The read terminates 3 residues before the CDR3 end, so the remaining end is supplied by the germline J gene. Germline CDR1 is GTSNPN and CDR2 is SVGIG (reference sequence). This CDR3 region has 17 residues. The V gene lost 0 bases and the J gene lost 2 bases, with 17 bases spanning the gap.

To note about this clone: The read is 3 residues too short to cover the CDR3 end, so that end is filled in from the germline J gene. The J gene is TRBJ1-4, the V gene TRBV7-9; perhaps TRBD1 as D (5 bases). CDR1 SEHNR and CDR2 FQNEAQ come from the germline V gene (reference sequence). The CDR3 contains 14 residues. The CDR3 spells CASSQQGYNSPLFF. CDR3 bases read: TGTGCCAGCAGCCAGCAGGGATATAATTCACCA.